Sequencing of this T cell receptor beta chain was carried out in a study of long-term antiretroviral therapy in people with HIV. Study at large: Some samples came about a decade before the 2015 immediate-ART recommendation, and these were the earliest. Study outcomes and limitations: Versus controls, repertoires in people with HIV had narrower CDR3 length ranges.

The CDR3 length is 16 residues. Per the germline V gene, CDR1 is MNHEY and CDR2 is SVGAGI. V was cut by 1 base and J by 7 bases, with 19 bases left in between. Every donor had one or more pre-ART and two or more post-ART PBMC samples. Researchers ran immunoSEQ v3.0 at survey level. Only in-frame clones appear in the TCRdb table, and some are missing; sequencing was by immunoSEQ multiplex PCR. The table lists fewer than 25,000 clones, over 80% of them singletons. As regards this clone: Its antigen is not known.

The chain employs TRBV6-5 and TRBJ1-2, with D possibly TRBD1 on 5 matching bases. Material: unsorted PBMCs, obtained 1.8 years before starting antiretroviral therapy. This receptor was identified in a middle-aged man with HIV. This CDR3 reads CASSYFGPGTTFGYTF. CDR3 DNA: TGTGCCAGCAGTTACTTTGGTCCGGGGACCACCTTTGGCTACACCTTC.